The subject of this entry is one T cell receptor beta chain. The antigen is not known. The naive CD8 subset, CD45RO-negative cells positively selected for CCR7, excluded terminally differentiated effector memory CD45RA+ cells. The protocol was immunoSEQ multiplex PCR, while the TCRdb copy is restricted to in-frame clones and leaves out a portion. The profile shows about 2,200,000 clones, 85% to 95% of them singletons. V lost 3 bases to trimming and J lost 7 bases; unmatched junction nucleotides: 8. The CDR3 is 14 residues long. CDR1 SGHNT and CDR2 YYREEE come from the germline V gene (reference sequence). The entry originates in a study of shared clonotypes between healthy human individuals. Study in general: Those who served as donors were a couple of women and a few men between the ages of 18 and 49.

Study-wide results and limits: Memory subsets generally showed smaller estimated richness than naive subsets did.

This receptor was taken from a man aged 18 to 29 in good health. Some clones in this sample may be carry-over from other donors' samples. Sequencing was carried out using naive CD8+ T cells from PBMCs. The chain couples TRBV5-4 to TRBJ1-2, with TRBD1 matching over 8 bases. CDR3 sequence: CASSYWTGKSGYTF. CDR3 in DNA: TGTGCCAGCAGCTATTGGACAGGGAAGAGTGGCTACACCTTC.